A selection of T cell receptor beta chains follows, all from one sample in a study of blood T cell repertoires in COVID-19. The repertoire was sequenced with immunoSEQ multiplex PCR; TCRdb's copy has only in-frame clones and lacks some. This sample has tens of thousands of clones, with around 90% found just once. What was sequenced was peripheral blood. Receptor source: an elderly woman in a cohort sampled during active or convalescent COVID-19. Each CDR3 is given without its conserved first and last residue. The size field is filled for only some rows; it gives once, few, many or a size class.

clone size	V gene	J gene	CDR3 protein
.	TRBV30	TRBJ2-3	AWSRADTQY
.	TRBV6-4	TRBJ1-2	ASSPEQGLGGYT
once	TRBV19	TRBJ2-2	ASSLELAGGFSTGELF
once	TRBV2	TRBJ1-2	ASSERRGYT
.	TRBV29-1	TRBJ1-5	SVERGQGYQPQH
.	TRBV4-1	TRBJ1-1	ASSQGGLGGKTEAF
.	TRBV7-2	TRBJ2-5	ASRSTGGWETQY
.	TRBV7-3	TRBJ2-1	ASSPDRYNEQF
.	TRBV6-6	TRBJ1-3	ASRLGAGNTIY
.	TRBV20-1	TRBJ1-2	SAPGEGTRT
.	TRBV9	TRBJ1-6	ASSAQGTNSPLH
.	TRBV30	TRBJ2-5	AWSRKTSGQETQY
.	TRBV15	TRBJ2-3	ATSPRQTDTQY
.	TRBV28	TRBJ1-1	ASSQPRTGLNTEAF
.	TRBV27	TRBJ2-7	ASSYPGAEQY
.	TRBV2	TRBJ2-7	ASSFAGTGAYEQY
.	TRBV10-3	TRBJ2-7	AISGLAGSGQY
.	TRBV6-6	TRBJ1-5	ASSLTTDRVLLYSNQPQH
.	TRBV10-2	TRBJ1-5	ASSEAGGRQPQH
once	TRBV10-3	TRBJ1-2	ANAEGPYYGYT
.	TRBV6-1	TRBJ2-2	ASSEEGAFAGELF
once	TRBV7-2	TRBJ1-5	ASSVQGNQPQH
.	TRBV7-2	TRBJ2-1	ASSLRGRNEQF
.	TRBV7-8	TRBJ2-7	ASSLALAGTYEQY
.	TRBV11-2	TRBJ1-3	ASSPFHDTIY
.	TRBV19	TRBJ1-1	ASTPTENTEAF
.	TRBV21-1	TRBJ2-1	ASSTPLAGGPRDEQF
.	TRBV5-1	TRBJ1-2	ASSLAADRGLRGYT
few	TRBV6-6	TRBJ1-5	ASSRDRDSNQPQH
.	TRBV5-6	TRBJ1-2	ASSLVQAHGYT
.	TRBV4-3	TRBJ2-1	ASSGGTSGYNEQF
.	TRBV11-3	TRBJ1-1	ASSLDGQRNTEAF
.	TRBV7-2	TRBJ1-1	ASSFGGGTEAF
.	TRBV11-3	TRBJ2-7	ASSPSPGQSSYEQY
.	TRBV24-1	TRBJ1-1	ATSGDRGSAF
few	TRBV4-1	TRBJ1-3	ASHPGDGNTIY
once	TRBV30	TRBJ2-5	AWSVPRGRETQY
.	TRBV9	TRBJ2-3	ASSVGGGTGLTDTQY
.	TRBV12-3/TRBV12-4	TRBJ2-7	ASSRTYSYEQY
.	TRBV5-6	TRBJ1-6	ASSRRGAEIIENSPLH
.	TRBV4-1	TRBJ2-2	ASSQQGQHNTGELF
once	TRBV5-1	TRBJ1-2	ASSLDSFYGYT
.	TRBV21-1	TRBJ2-3	ASPSGGHTDTQY
.	TRBV5-1	TRBJ2-7	ASSPQTGGDTYEQY
.	TRBV6-1	TRBJ2-1	ASSDRTSGYPYNEQF
.	TRBV5-6	TRBJ2-6	ASSLLGATGANVLT
.	TRBV6-5	TRBJ1-2	ASSYNLGTGAYYT
.	TRBV12-3/TRBV12-4	TRBJ1-6	ASSDPAGAPLH
.	TRBV7-2	TRBJ2-1	ASSVDRGAYNEQF
medium-sized	TRBV27	TRBJ2-7	ASSSTVAGEQY
.	TRBV6-5	TRBJ2-7	ASSYSSGVSRQY
.	TRBV27	TRBJ1-2	ASSPPNNYGYT
.	TRBV2	TRBJ2-7	ASRPSSGRFSSYEQY